This T cell receptor beta chain was sequenced in a study of blood T cell repertoires in COVID-19. Under the authors' procedure: Researchers report that nucleated cell counts were estimated from reference gene primer amplification. Clones were read by immunoSEQ multiplex PCR, and TCRdb kept only the in-frame ones, dropping some. The DNA was the basis for D and trimming; V, J and clone size are from that table. The data contain 200,000 to 250,000 clones, roughly 87% of them singletons. The CDR3 totals 14 residues. Germline-derived CDR1 and CDR2 are SEHNR and FQNEAQ (reference sequence). V gave up 5 bases and J gave up 8 bases; unmatched junction bases: 9.

This sequence was found in a woman between 18 and 29 years old who had recovered from COVID-19. The chain combines TRBV7-9 with TRBJ2-1; 7 bases agree with TRBD2. The sequencing sample was made of peripheral blood. The DNA for the CDR3 is TGTGCCAGCAGCCCCTCGACTAGCCTCCATGAGCAGTTCTTC. Its translation is CASSPSTSLHEQFF.